Reported below is one T cell receptor (beta chain). Produced via immunoSEQ multiplex PCR; TCRdb's table is partial and in-frame only. Among 150,000 to 200,000 clones listed, about 90% were seen once. This sample is drawn from a study of control samples from healthy donors and cancer patients. Germline V gene sequence: CDR1 MNHEY, CDR2 SMNVEV (reference sequence). Trimming cost V 0 bases and J 0 bases, with 9 bases left between them. This CDR3 comprises 16 residues. The V gene is TRBV27, the J gene TRBJ1-5; unclear D gene. This clonotype was obtained from a man aged 25-45 years in good health. Sequencing was carried out using blood. The CDR3 coding sequence is TGTGCCAGCAGTTTATCTCTGAGGTATAGCAATCAGCCCCAGCATTTT. It encodes CASSLSLRYSNQPQHF.